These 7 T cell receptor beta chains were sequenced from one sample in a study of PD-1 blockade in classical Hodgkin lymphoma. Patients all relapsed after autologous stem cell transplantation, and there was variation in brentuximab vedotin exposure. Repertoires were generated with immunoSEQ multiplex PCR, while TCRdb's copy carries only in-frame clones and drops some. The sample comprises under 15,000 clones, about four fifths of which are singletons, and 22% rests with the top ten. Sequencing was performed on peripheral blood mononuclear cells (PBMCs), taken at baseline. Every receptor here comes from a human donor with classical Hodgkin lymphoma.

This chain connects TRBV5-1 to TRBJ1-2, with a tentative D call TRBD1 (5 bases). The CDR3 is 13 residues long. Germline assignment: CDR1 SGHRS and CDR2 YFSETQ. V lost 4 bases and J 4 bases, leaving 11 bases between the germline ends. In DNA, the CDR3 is TGCGCCAGCAGCAGGGGACCGACCTATGGCTACACCTTC. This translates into CASSRGPTYGYTF. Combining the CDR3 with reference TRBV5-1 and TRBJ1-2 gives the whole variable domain KAGVTQTPRYLIKTRGQQVTLSCSPISGHRSVSWYQQTPGQGLQFLFEYFSETQRNKGNFPGRFSGRQFSNSRSEMNVSTLELGDSALYLCASSRGPTYGYTFGSGTRLTVV.

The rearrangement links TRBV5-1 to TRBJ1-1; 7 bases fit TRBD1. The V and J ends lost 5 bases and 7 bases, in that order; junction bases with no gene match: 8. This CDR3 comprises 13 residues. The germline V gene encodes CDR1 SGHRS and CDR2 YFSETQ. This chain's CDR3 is CASRTTGVDEAFF. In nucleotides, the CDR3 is TGCGCCAGCAGGACAACAGGGGTCGATGAAGCTTTCTTT.

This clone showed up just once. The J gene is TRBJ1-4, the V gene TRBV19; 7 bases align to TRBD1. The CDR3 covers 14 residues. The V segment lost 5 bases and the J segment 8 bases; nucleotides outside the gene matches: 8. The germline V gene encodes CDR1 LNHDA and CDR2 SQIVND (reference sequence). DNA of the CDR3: TGTGCCAGTAGTGAGACAGGGTTGAGAGAAAAACTGTTTTTT. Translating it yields CASSETGLREKLFF.

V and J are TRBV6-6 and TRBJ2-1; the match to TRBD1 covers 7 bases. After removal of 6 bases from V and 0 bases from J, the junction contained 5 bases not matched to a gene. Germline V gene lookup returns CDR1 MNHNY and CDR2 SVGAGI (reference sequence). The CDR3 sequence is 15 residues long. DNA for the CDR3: TGTGCCAGCAGATCTACAGGGGCCTCCTACAATGAGCAGTTCTTC. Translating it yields CASRSTGASYNEQFF.

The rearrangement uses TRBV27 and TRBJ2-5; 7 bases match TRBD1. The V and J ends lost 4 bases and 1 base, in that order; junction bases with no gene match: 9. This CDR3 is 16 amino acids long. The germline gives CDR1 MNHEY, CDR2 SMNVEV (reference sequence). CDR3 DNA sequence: TGTGCCAGCAGTTCCCCCAGTAGACAGGGCCAAGAGACCCAGTACTTC. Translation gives CASSSPSRQGQETQYF.

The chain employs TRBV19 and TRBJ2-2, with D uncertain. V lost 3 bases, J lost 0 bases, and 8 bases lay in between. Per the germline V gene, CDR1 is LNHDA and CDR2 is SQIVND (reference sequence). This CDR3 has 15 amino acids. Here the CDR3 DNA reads TGTGCCAGTAGTATTTGGGGATCGAACACCGGGGAGCTGTTTTTT. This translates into CASSIWGSNTGELFF.

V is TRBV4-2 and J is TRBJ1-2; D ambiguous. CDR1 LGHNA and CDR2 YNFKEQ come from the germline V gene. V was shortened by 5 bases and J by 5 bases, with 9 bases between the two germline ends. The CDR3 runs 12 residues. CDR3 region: CASSGSIYGYTF. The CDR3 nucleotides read TGTGCCAGCAGCGGGTCCATTTATGGCTACACCTTC.